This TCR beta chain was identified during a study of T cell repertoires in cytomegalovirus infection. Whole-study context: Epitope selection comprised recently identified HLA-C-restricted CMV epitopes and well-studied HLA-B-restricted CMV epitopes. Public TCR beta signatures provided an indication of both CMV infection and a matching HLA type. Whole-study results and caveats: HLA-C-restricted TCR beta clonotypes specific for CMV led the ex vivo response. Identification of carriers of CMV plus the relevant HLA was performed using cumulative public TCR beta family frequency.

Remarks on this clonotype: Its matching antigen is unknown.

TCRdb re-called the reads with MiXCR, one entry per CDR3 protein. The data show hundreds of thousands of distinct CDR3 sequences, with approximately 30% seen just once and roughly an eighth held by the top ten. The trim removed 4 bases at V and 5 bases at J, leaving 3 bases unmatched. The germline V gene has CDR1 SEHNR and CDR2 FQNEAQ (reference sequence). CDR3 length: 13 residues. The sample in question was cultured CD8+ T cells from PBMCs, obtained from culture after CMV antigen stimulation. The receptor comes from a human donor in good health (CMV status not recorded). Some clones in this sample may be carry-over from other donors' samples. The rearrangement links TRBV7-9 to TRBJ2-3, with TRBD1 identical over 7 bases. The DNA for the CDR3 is TGTGCCAGCAGCTCACAGGGGAGAGATACGCAGTATTTT. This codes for CASSSQGRDTQYF.